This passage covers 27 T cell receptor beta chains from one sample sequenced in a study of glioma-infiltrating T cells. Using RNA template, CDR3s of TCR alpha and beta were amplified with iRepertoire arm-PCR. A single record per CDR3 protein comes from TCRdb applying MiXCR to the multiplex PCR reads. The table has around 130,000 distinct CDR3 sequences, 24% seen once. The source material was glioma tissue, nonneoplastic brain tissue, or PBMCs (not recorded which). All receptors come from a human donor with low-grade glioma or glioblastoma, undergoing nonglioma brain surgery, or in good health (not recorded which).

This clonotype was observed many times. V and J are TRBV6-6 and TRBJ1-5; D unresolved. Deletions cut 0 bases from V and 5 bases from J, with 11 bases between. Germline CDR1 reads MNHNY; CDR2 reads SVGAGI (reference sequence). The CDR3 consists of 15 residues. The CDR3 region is CASSYSPVVDQPQHF. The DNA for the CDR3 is TGTGCCAGCAGTTACTCCCCTGTGGTCGATCAGCCCCAGCATTTT.

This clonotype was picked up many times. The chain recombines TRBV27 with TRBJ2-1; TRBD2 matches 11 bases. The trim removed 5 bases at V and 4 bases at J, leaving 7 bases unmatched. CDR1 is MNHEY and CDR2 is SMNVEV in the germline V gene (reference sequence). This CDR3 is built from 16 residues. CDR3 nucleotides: TGTGCCAGCAGTATTCATCCTAGCGGGGGGTACAATGAGCAGTTCTTC. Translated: CASSIHPSGGYNEQFF.

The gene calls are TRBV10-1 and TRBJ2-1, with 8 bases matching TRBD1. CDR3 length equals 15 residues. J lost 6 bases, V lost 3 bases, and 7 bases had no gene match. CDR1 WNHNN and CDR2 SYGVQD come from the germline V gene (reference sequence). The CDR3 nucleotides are TGCGCCAGCAGTGAAGGGCAGGGGGCCTGCAATGAGCAGTTCTTC. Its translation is CASSEGQGACNEQFF.

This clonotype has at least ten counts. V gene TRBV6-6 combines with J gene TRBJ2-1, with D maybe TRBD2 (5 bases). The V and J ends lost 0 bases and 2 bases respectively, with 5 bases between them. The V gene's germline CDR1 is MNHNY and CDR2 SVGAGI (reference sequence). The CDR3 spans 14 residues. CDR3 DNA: TGTGCCAGCAGTTACTCCGGGGCCTACAATGAGCAGTTCTTC. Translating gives CASSYSGAYNEQFF.

This CDR3 is CASSSRDVQETQYF. For the CDR3, the DNA is TGTGCCAGCAGCTCCCGGGACGTACAAGAGACCCAGTACTTC. V usage is TRBV7-9 and J usage is TRBJ2-5; D may correspond to TRBD1 or TRBD2 (5 bases each). V lost 4 bases to trimming and J lost 2 bases, with 11 bases between them. CDR3 length equals 14 residues. CDR1 is SEHNR, CDR2 FQNEAQ, per germline (reference sequence).

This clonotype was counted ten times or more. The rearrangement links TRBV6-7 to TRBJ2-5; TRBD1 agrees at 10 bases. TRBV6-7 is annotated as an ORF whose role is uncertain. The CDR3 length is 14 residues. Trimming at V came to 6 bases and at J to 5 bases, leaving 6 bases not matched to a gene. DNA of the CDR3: TGTGCCAGCAGATTCGACAGGGGGCGCGAGACCCAGTACTTC. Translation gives CASRFDRGRETQYF.

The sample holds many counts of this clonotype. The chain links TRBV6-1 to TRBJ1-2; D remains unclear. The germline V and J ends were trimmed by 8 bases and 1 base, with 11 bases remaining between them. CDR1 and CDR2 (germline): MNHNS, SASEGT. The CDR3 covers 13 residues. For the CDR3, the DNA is TGTGCCAGCGGTCAGATTGGTAACTATGGCTACACCTTC. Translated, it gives CASGQIGNYGYTF.

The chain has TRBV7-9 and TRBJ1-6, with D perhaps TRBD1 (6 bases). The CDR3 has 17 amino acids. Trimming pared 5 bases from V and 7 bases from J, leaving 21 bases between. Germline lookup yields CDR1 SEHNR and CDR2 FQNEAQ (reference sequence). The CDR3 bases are TGTGCCAGCAGCGATCAGGCCTGGAGGACAGAAAATTCACCCCTCCACTTT. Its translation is CASSDQAWRTENSPLHF.

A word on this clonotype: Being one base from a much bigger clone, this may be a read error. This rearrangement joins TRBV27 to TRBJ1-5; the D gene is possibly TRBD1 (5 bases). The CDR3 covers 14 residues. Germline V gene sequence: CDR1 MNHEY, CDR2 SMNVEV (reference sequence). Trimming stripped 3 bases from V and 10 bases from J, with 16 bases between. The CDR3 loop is CASSFGRAGHPQHF. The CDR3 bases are TGTGCCAGCAGTTTCGGCAGGGCCGGTCATCCCCAGCATTTT.

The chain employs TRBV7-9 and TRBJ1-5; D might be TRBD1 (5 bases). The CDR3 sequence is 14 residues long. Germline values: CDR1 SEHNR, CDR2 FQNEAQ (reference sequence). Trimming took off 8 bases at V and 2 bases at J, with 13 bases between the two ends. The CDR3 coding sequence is TGTGCCAGCCGAGAGGAGGGGCGCAATCAGCCCCAGCATTTT. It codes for CASREEGRNQPQHF. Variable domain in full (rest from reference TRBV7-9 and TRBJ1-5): DTGVSQNPRHKITKRGQNVTFRCDPISEHNRLYWYRQTLGQGPEFLTYFQNEAQLEKSRLLSDRFSAERPKGSFSTLEIQRTEQGDSAMYLCASREEGRNQPQHFGDGTRLSIL.

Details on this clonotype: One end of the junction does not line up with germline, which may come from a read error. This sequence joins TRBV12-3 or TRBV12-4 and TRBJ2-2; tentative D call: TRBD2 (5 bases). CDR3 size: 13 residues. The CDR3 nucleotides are TGTACCAGCAGTTTATTGGGTCCCGGGAAGCTGTTTTTT. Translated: CTSSLLGPGKLFF.

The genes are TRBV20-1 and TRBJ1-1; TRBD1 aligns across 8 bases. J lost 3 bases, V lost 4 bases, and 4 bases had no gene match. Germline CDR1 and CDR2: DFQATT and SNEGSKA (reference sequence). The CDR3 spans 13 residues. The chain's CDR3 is CSATGGRDTEAFF. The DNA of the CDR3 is TGCAGTGCTACAGGGGGCCGCGACACTGAAGCTTTCTTT.

As DNA, the CDR3 is TGTGCCAGCAGTTACGGGCGTCCCGGGACAGGGGGCCGGAATCAGCCCCAGCATTTT. Amino acid sequence: CASSYGRPGTGGRNQPQHF. J is TRBJ1-5 and V is TRBV6-6; 12 bases fit TRBD1. Germline V gene sequence: CDR1 MNHNY, CDR2 SVGAGI (reference sequence). CDR3 length: 19 amino acids. V shed 2 bases and J 4 bases; nucleotides not matched to a gene: 12.

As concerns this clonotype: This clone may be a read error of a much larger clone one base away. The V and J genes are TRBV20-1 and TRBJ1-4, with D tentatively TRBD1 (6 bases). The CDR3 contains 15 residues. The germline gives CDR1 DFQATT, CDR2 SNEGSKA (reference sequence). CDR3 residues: CSARGRQGLNEKLCF. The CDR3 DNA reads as TGCAGTGCTAGGGGCCGCCAGGGGCTTAATGAAAAACTGTGTTTT.

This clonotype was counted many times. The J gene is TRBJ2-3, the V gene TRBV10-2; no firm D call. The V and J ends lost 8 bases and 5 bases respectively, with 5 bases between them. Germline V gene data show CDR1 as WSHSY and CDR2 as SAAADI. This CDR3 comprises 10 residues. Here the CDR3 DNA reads TGCGCCAGCGGAGAAGATACGCAGTATTTT. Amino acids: CASGEDTQYF.

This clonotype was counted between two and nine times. The CDR3: CASSRTGLNTGELFF. Here the CDR3 DNA reads TGTGCCAGCAGCCGGACAGGCCTAAACACCGGGGAGCTGTTTTTT. The chain uses TRBV3-1 and TRBJ2-2; 7 bases line up with TRBD1. This CDR3 has 15 amino acids. Trimming took 4 bases from V and 2 from J; bases not matched to a gene: 4. The germline V gene encodes CDR1 LGHDT and CDR2 YNNKEL (reference sequence).

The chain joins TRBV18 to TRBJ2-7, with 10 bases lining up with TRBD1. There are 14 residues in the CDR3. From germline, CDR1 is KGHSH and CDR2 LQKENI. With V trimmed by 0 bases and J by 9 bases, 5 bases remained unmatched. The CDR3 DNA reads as TGTGCCAGCTCACCACCAGGGACAGGGGTAGGGCAGTACGTC. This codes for CASSPPGTGVGQYV.

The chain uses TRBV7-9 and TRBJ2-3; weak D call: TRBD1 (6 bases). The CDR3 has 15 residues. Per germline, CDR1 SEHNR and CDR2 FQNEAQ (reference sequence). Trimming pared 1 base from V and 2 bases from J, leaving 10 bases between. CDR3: CASSLVQGITDTQYF. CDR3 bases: TGTGCCAGCAGCTTAGTGCAGGGGATCACAGATACGCAGTATTTT.

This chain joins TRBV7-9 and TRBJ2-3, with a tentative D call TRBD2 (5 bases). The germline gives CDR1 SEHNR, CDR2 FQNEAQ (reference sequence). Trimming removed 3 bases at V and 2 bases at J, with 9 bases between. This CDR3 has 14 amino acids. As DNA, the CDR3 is TGTGCCAGCAGCTTCCTTGACTACACAGATACGCAGTATTTT. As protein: CASSFLDYTDTQYF.

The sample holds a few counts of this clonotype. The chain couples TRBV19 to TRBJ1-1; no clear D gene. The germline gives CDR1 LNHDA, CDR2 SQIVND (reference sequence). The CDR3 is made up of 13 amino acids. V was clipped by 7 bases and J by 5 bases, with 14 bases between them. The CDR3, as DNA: TGTGCCAGTAAATCGGTCAGCCGAACTGAAGCTTTCTTT. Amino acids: CASKSVSRTEAFF.

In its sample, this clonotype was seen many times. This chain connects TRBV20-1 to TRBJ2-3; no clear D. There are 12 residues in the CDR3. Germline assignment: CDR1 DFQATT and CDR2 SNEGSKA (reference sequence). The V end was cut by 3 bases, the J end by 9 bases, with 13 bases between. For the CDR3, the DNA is TGCAGTGCTAGGGGCCCGTCGAAGACGCAGTATTTT. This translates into CSARGPSKTQYF.

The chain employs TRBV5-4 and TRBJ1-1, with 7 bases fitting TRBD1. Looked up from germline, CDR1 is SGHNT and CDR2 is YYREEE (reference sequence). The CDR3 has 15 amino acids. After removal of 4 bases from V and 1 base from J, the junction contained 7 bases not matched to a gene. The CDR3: CASSQRDRWNTEAFF. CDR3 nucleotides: TGTGCCAGCAGCCAGCGGGACAGATGGAACACTGAAGCTTTCTTT.

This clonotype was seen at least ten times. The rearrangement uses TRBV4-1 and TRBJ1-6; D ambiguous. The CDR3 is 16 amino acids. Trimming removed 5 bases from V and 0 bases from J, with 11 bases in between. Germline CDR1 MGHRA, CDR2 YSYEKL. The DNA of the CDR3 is TGCGCCAGCAGCGGCGTCGATAGCTCCTATAATTCACCCCTCCACTTT. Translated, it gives CASSGVDSSYNSPLHF.

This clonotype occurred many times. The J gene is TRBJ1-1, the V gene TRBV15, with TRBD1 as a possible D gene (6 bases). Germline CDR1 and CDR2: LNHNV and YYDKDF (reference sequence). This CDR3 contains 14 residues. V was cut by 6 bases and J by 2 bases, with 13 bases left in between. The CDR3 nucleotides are TGTGCCACCAGTCTATCAGGGGCCAACACTGAAGCTTTCTTT. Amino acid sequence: CATSLSGANTEAFF.

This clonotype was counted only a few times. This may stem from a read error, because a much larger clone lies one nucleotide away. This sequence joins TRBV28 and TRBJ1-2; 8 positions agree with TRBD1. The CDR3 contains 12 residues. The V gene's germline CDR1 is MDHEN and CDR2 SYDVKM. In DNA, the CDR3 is TGTGCCGGCAGGACAGGGTCCTATGGCTACACCTTC. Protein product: CAGRTGSYGYTF.

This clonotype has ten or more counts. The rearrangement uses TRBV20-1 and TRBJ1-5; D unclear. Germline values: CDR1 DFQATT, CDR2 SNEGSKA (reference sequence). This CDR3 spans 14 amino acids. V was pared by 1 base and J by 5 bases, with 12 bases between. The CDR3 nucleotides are TGCAGTGCTAGAGGGAACAGTTACGATCAGCCCCAGCATTTT. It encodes CSARGNSYDQPQHF.

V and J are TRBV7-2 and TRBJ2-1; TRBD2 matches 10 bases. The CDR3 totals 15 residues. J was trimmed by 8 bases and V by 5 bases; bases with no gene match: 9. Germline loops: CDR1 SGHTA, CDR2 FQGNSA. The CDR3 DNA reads TGTGCCAGCAGCCCGGGACTAGCGAGGACGGATGAGCAGTTCTTC. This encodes CASSPGLARTDEQFF.